This TCR beta chain emerged from a study of early T cells in non-severe SARS-CoV-2 infection. Across the whole study: Chains from this unsorted whole-blood bulk RNA could not be paired.

In its sample, this clonotype was seen many times. No antigen is known for it. Unique molecular identifier tags were affixed to discrete cDNA molecules. TCRdb reanalysed the 5' RACE reads using MiXCR and keeps one entry per CDR3 protein. The sample consists of approximately 77,000 distinct CDR3 sequences, 5% of them appearing once. The CDR3 extends over 20 amino acids. Germline V gene lookup returns CDR1 SNHLY and CDR2 FYNNEI. Trimming at V came to 6 bases and at J to 9 bases, leaving 26 bases not matched to a gene. Study conclusions and caveats: There was a bias toward anti-spike CD8 responses in VDJdb matching, which missed private and CD4 specificities.

This receptor was obtained from an adult who was a healthcare worker with PCR-confirmed SARS-CoV-2 infection or an uninfected control (not recorded which). Specimen: whole blood, collected at baseline. The rearrangement uses TRBV2 and TRBJ2-1; 10 positions match TRBD2. The CDR3 DNA sequence: TGTGCCAGCAGCGCCCCGACCAGACAAGTTTCCCTAGCGGGAGTATCTGAGCAGTTCTTC. This sequence encodes CASSAPTRQVSLAGVSEQFF.